These 8 T cell receptor beta chains were sequenced from one sample in a study of CD8+CD57+ T cells in acquired aplastic anemia. Genomic DNA constituted the template upon which TCR beta VDJ and CDR3 profiling was performed. A single record per CDR3 protein comes from TCRdb applying MiXCR to the reads. The sample contains about 40,000 distinct CDR3 sequences, approximately 67% of which appear only once. Specimen: sorted CD4+, CD8+, or CD8+CD57+ T cells (not recorded which) from PBMCs. The receptors shown here come from a human donor in good health, serving as a control.

The chain joins TRBV20-1 to TRBJ2-5; D gene unclear. The germline V and J ends were trimmed by 6 bases and 5 bases, with 10 bases remaining between them. CDR1 and CDR2 from the germline V gene are DFQATT and SNEGSKA (reference sequence). CDR3 length: 11 amino acids. The CDR3 spells CSALKSETQYF. CDR3 bases: TGCAGTGCACTGAAATCGGAGACCCAGTACTTC.

In nucleotides, the CDR3 is TGTGCCACCAGTAACCCACTGGGCACTGAAGCTTTCTTT. This translates into CATSNPLGTEAFF. The rearrangement joins TRBV24-1 to TRBJ1-1, with no clear D. V was cut by 6 bases and J by 4 bases, with 11 bases left in between. The CDR3 has 13 residues. Germline lookup yields CDR1 KGHDR and CDR2 SFDVKD.

This clonotype came up a few times. This likely comes from a read error, as the CDR3 has no conserved phenylalanine or tryptophan at its end. V usage is TRBV9 and J usage is TRBJ2-3; TRBD2 is a possible D gene (6 bases). The V and J ends lost 5 bases and 4 bases respectively, with 17 bases between them. Germline loops: CDR1 SGDLS, CDR2 YYNGEE. This CDR3 contains 15 residues. CDR3 loop: CASSPTSFGSDTQYS. CDR3 in DNA: TGTGCCAGCAGTCCGACTAGTTTTGGCTCAGATACGCAGTATTCT.

This clonotype was seen repeatedly, ten times or more. The chain carries TRBV30 and TRBJ1-4; D is ambiguous. Germline-derived CDR1 and CDR2 are GTSNPN and SVGIG (reference sequence). The CDR3 runs 16 residues. V lost 0 bases to trimming and J lost 8 bases, with 19 bases between them. The CDR3 DNA sequence: TGTGCCTGGAGTGTACTTGTCGGGGAAATAGGGGAAAAACTGTTTTTT. Protein: CAWSVLVGEIGEKLFF.

In its sample, this clonotype was seen many times. V gene TRBV27 combines with J gene TRBJ2-5; D is possibly TRBD2 (6 bases). V was trimmed by 1 base and J by 5 bases, leaving 11 bases between them. The CDR3 has 14 residues. Germline V lookup: CDR1 MNHEY, CDR2 SMNVEV (reference sequence). CDR3 amino acids: CASSLWGSGETQYF. CDR3 bases: TGTGCCAGCAGTTTATGGGGCAGCGGGGAGACCCAGTACTTC.

This sequence joins TRBV15 and TRBJ2-7; TRBD2 is a possible D gene (6 bases). Per germline, CDR1 LNHNV and CDR2 YYDKDF (reference sequence). Trimming took off 0 bases at V and 4 bases at J, with 10 bases between the two ends. The CDR3 is 14 amino acids. CDR3 protein: CATSRDLEGYEQYF. CDR3 in DNA: TGTGCCACCAGCAGAGATCTGGAGGGATACGAGCAGTACTTC.

The chain couples TRBV19 to TRBJ2-1, with 7 bases lining up with TRBD2. The CDR3 runs to 15 residues. V lost 3 bases to trimming and J lost 10 bases; unmatched junction nucleotides: 12. Germline V gene sequence: CDR1 LNHDA, CDR2 SQIVND (reference sequence). Written as DNA, the CDR3 is TGTGCCAGTAGTATTAGGGCGGGGGACTTCGGGGAGCAGTTCTTC. Protein: CASSIRAGDFGEQFF. Full variable domain (missing parts from reference TRBV19 and TRBJ2-1): DGGITQSPKYLFRKEGQNVTLSCEQNLNHDAMYWYRQDPGQGLRLIYYSQIVNDFQKGDIAEGYSVSREKKESFPLTVTSAQKNPTAFYLCASSIRAGDFGEQFFGPGTRLTVL.

V is TRBV10-3 and J is TRBJ1-6; possible D gene TRBD1, 5 bases. Per the germline V gene, CDR1 is ENHRY and CDR2 is SYGVKD. With 5 bases removed from V and 8 bases from J, the gap between germline ends came to 16 bases. The CDR3 runs 15 residues. In DNA, the CDR3 is TGTGCCATCAGTCCCGGGGTATCGGGGGATTCACCCCTCCACTTT. Its protein is CAISPGVSGDSPLHF.